This T cell receptor (beta chain) was sequenced during a study of blood T cells in healthy people across ages. Overall study findings and caveats: It was held that the diversity estimates obtained from one million T cells were underestimates. Possibly confounding the expanded clonotype changes was the fact that donor CMV status was unknown.

Alongside a J-beta primer mix, a sample-barcoded 5' primer served in a second PCR lasting about 7 to 11 cycles. TCRdb fed the 5' RACE reads into MiXCR, producing one record per CDR3 protein. The sample shows roughly 2 million distinct CDR3 sequences, roughly 49% of them seen only once. This clonotype has just a few counts. Its antigen remains unknown. The germline CDR1 and CDR2 sequences are PRHDT and FYEKMQ (reference sequence). Trimming took 5 bases from V and 13 from J, leaving 18 bases between them. The CDR3 runs to 13 residues. Sequencing used blood. The TCR was taken from a woman aged 40 to 50 in good health. The chain joins TRBV13 to TRBJ2-4, with D maybe TRBD2 (5 bases). CDR3 protein: CASSLDLKREQYF. CDR3 in DNA: TGTGCCAGCAGCCTCGATTTGAAGAGGGAGCAGTACTTC.